The 21 T cell receptor beta chains reported below all come from one sample, sequenced in a study of cytomegalovirus exposure and HLA in healthy donors. This PCR relied on a set of 60 Vbeta primers and 13 Jbeta primers. Some clones are missing from TCRdb's copy, which holds only in-frame ones; the method was immunoSEQ multiplex PCR. Of 200,000 or so clones listed, approximately 70% were seen once; the top ten hold about 3%. Sequenced input: PBMCs. The source of these receptors is a man in his forties in good health and CMV-seropositive.

The chain has TRBV10-3 and TRBJ2-7; 9 bases align to TRBD2. The ends lost 4 bases at V and 7 bases at J; junction bases unmatched: 5. The germline CDR1 and CDR2 sequences are ENHRY and SYGVKD. There are 13 residues in the CDR3. CDR3 nucleotide sequence: TGTGCCATCAGTGGGACTAGCGTAAGGGAGCAGTACTTC. Translating it yields CAISGTSVREQYF.

There are a few counts of this clone. The V gene is TRBV10-1, the J gene TRBJ1-1; D ambiguous. In germline, CDR1 is WNHNN, CDR2 SYGVQD (reference sequence). The CDR3 extends over 13 amino acids. Between the trimmed V and J ends, which lost 8 bases and 0 bases, there was a span of 10 bases. CDR3 loop: CASGRGMNTEAFF. For the CDR3, the DNA is TGCGCCAGCGGCAGAGGAATGAACACTGAAGCTTTCTTT.

This clone has a single count. V gene TRBV7-8 combines with J gene TRBJ2-7; 7 bases line up with TRBD1. Germline V gives CDR1 SGHVS, CDR2 FQNEAQ. V shed 5 bases and J 1 base; nucleotides not matched to a gene: 8. There are 15 residues in the CDR3. The CDR3 nucleotides read TGTGCCAGCAGCCCCCGACAGGGACAATCCTACGAGCAGTACTTC. Its protein product is CASSPRQGQSYEQYF.

The gene calls are TRBV28 and TRBJ2-6; TRBD1 matches at 10 bases. J lost 0 bases, V lost 5 bases, and 7 bases had no gene match. Germline V gene data show CDR1 as MDHEN and CDR2 as SYDVKM. This CDR3 region has 18 residues. The CDR3 spells CASSEPGQGISGANVLTF. DNA for the CDR3: TGTGCCAGCAGTGAACCGGGACAGGGGATCTCTGGGGCCAACGTCCTGACTTTC.

The V and J genes are TRBV4-3 and TRBJ1-3, with 10 nucleotides matching TRBD1. The CDR3 is 17 residues long. The V gene end was trimmed by 0 bases and the J gene end by 6 bases; junction bases not matched to a gene: 8. The germline V gene encodes CDR1 LGHNA and CDR2 YSLEER. The CDR3 reads CASSQEAWGQGPNTIYF. Here the CDR3 DNA reads TGCGCCAGCAGCCAAGAGGCCTGGGGACAGGGGCCAAACACCATATATTTT.

V is TRBV5-6 and J is TRBJ1-1, with 9 bases matching TRBD1. Germline CDR1 is SGHDT and CDR2 is YYEEEE. This CDR3 comprises 14 residues. Trimming removed 3 bases from V and 8 bases from J; junction bases left unmatched: 8. CDR3 sequence reads: CASSSTTGGGEAFF. The DNA of the CDR3 is TGTGCCAGCAGCTCCACCACAGGGGGCGGAGAAGCTTTCTTT.

This clone was recorded a few times. The chain recombines TRBV20-1 with TRBJ1-1, with D possibly TRBD1 on 5 matching bases. CDR1 DFQATT and CDR2 SNEGSKA come from the germline V gene (reference sequence). CDR3 length: 11 amino acids. The V end was cut by 5 bases, the J end by 10 bases, with 14 bases between. CDR3 in DNA: TGCAGTGCTGGGGGGGACCCGGGAGCTTTCTTT. It translates to CSAGGDPGAFF.

With respect to this clone: This sample also contains other DNA sequences that code for the same CDR3. V and J are TRBV5-1 and TRBJ1-4, with TRBD1 matching over 8 bases. The germline V gene has CDR1 SGHRS and CDR2 YFSETQ. The CDR3 runs to 14 residues. V shed 2 bases and J 4 bases; nucleotides not matched to a gene: 1. The CDR3 spells CASSFGQGNEKLFF. The CDR3 nucleotides read TGCGCCAGCAGCTTCGGACAGGGTAATGAAAAACTGTTTTTT. Full variable domain (outside the CDR3, taken from reference TRBV5-1 and TRBJ1-4): KAGVTQTPRYLIKTRGQQVTLSCSPISGHRSVSWYQQTPGQGLQFLFEYFSETQRNKGNFPGRFSGRQFSNSRSEMNVSTLELGDSALYLCASSFGQGNEKLFFGSGTQLSVL.

The chain combines TRBV5-1 with TRBJ2-1; 8 nucleotides align to TRBD1. CDR3 size: 14 residues. Germline V gene lookup returns CDR1 SGHRS and CDR2 YFSETQ. J gave up 6 bases and V 4 bases, and 6 bases lay outside the gene matches. The chain's CDR3 is CASSLFDRGNEQFF. The CDR3 nucleotides read TGCGCCAGCAGCCTGTTTGACAGGGGCAATGAGCAGTTCTTC. Combining the CDR3 with reference TRBV5-1 and TRBJ2-1 gives the whole variable domain KAGVTQTPRYLIKTRGQQVTLSCSPISGHRSVSWYQQTPGQGLQFLFEYFSETQRNKGNFPGRFSGRQFSNSRSEMNVSTLELGDSALYLCASSLFDRGNEQFFGPGTRLTVL.

The rearrangement uses TRBV5-1 and TRBJ1-6, with D unclear. This CDR3 has 12 amino acids. Germline-derived CDR1 and CDR2 are SGHRS and YFSETQ. Trimming took 0 bases from V and 9 from J, leaving 4 bases between them. For the CDR3, the DNA is TGCGCCAGCAGCTTGGGTCGTTCACCCCTCCACTTT. This sequence encodes CASSLGRSPLHF.

This chain connects TRBV5-1 to TRBJ2-1; 9 positions agree with TRBD1. Trimming took 6 bases from V and 6 from J; bases not matched to a gene: 13. The length of the CDR3 is 16 residues. Germline V gene lookup returns CDR1 SGHRS and CDR2 YFSETQ. DNA of the CDR3: TGCGCCAGCACCACCCGGGGGGACAGGGTCCCCAATGAGCAGTTCTTC. Translated, it gives CASTTRGDRVPNEQFF.

The chain links TRBV6-1 to TRBJ1-3; 10 bases align to TRBD1. CDR1 is MNHNS and CDR2 is SASEGT in the germline V gene. CDR3 length: 16 residues. V was pared by 4 bases and J by 2 bases, with 5 bases of the junction left unmatched. CDR3 DNA: TGTGCCAGCAGTGGCAGACAGGGGGCAACTGGAAACACCATATATTTT. It specifies CASSGRQGATGNTIYF.

This chain uses TRBV11-2 with TRBJ2-5; D possibly corresponds to TRBD2 (6 bases). The CDR3 extends over 13 amino acids. The germline CDR1 and CDR2 sequences are SGHAT and FQNNGV. V was cut by 5 bases and J by 2 bases, with 9 bases left in between. DNA for the CDR3: TGTGCCAGCAGCCTCGGGACTCAAGAGACCCAGTACTTC. It codes for CASSLGTQETQYF.

J is TRBJ2-3 and V is TRBV5-1; weak D call: TRBD2 (6 bases). The V end was cut by 5 bases, the J end by 0 bases, with 16 bases between. In germline, CDR1 is SGHRS, CDR2 YFSETQ. The CDR3 has 16 residues. The CDR3 sequence is CASRPPGRGSTDTQYF. As DNA, the CDR3 is TGCGCCAGCAGGCCCCCGGGACGGGGGAGCACAGATACGCAGTATTTT.

The chain employs TRBV25-1 and TRBJ2-3; D remains unclear. CDR3 size: 13 residues. V lost 4 bases and J 1 base, leaving 6 bases between the germline ends. CDR1 is MGHDK, CDR2 SYGVNS, per germline. The CDR3 nucleotides read TGTGCCAGCAGTGTTCCCGGCACAGATACGCAGTATTTT. This encodes CASSVPGTDTQYF.

This clone was seen more than once but under ten times. The chain couples TRBV6-1 to TRBJ2-2, with TRBD1 matching 9 bases. J lost 2 bases, V lost 6 bases, and 4 bases had no gene match. Germline V lookup: CDR1 MNHNS, CDR2 SASEGT. The CDR3 contains 15 residues. The CDR3 bases are TGTGCCAGCAGGTACAGGGGGCGCAACACCGGGGAGCTGTTTTTT. It codes for CASRYRGRNTGELFF.

This rearrangement joins TRBV6-1 to TRBJ1-1; maybe TRBD1 (6 bases). Germline V lookup: CDR1 MNHNS, CDR2 SASEGT. The V and J ends lost 3 bases and 5 bases respectively, with 19 bases between them. CDR3 length: 16 amino acids. CDR3 loop: CASSDLDSAMGTEAFF. The CDR3, as DNA: TGTGCCAGCAGTGATCTGGACAGTGCAATGGGGACTGAAGCTTTCTTT.

This clone has only a few counts. CDR3 in amino acids: CASSQYSGESYEQYF. CDR3 nucleotide sequence: TGTGCCAGCAGCCAATATAGCGGGGAGTCCTACGAGCAGTACTTC. This chain connects TRBV4-2 to TRBJ2-7; 8 bases agree with TRBD2. Germline CDR1 LGHNA, CDR2 YNFKEQ. Trimming at V came to 2 bases and at J to 1 base, leaving 4 bases not matched to a gene. The CDR3 runs 15 residues.

The rearrangement links TRBV27 to TRBJ2-7; possible D gene TRBD2, 6 bases. Germline V lookup: CDR1 MNHEY, CDR2 SMNVEV (reference sequence). This CDR3 region has 15 residues. Trimming stripped 6 bases from V and 0 bases from J, with 15 bases between. In DNA form, the CDR3 reads TGTGCCAGCAGAGGCGGGGATTCTTCCTCCTACGAGCAGTACTTC. Its translation: CASRGGDSSSYEQYF.

The table lists this clone with a few counts. The rearrangement joins TRBV5-1 to TRBJ1-2; a weak D match, TRBD1 (6 bases). The V and J ends lost 0 bases and 8 bases respectively, with 11 bases between them. This CDR3 has 13 amino acids. CDR1 SGHRS and CDR2 YFSETQ come from the germline V gene. The CDR3 sequence: CASSLEAGEGYTF. For the CDR3, the DNA is TGCGCCAGCAGCTTGGAGGCAGGGGAAGGCTACACCTTC.

The genes are TRBV7-2 and TRBJ2-5; unclear D gene. Trimming took 3 bases from V and 7 from J, leaving 18 bases between them. This CDR3 contains 15 residues. Per the germline V gene, CDR1 is SGHTA and CDR2 is FQGNSA. The chain's CDR3 is CASSLQTERYGTQYF. CDR3 bases: TGTGCCAGCAGCTTGCAGACCGAGCGCTATGGGACCCAGTACTTC.